A selection of T cell receptor beta chains follows, all from one sample in a study of preoperative IRX-2 immunotherapy in early breast cancer. The assay was immunoSEQ multiplex PCR, and TCRdb's table has in-frame clones only and misses some. The data contain 25,000 to 35,000 clones, 70% to 85% of them singletons. Sampling took place from a patient treated with IRX-2 immunotherapy. These receptors all stem from a human donor with breast cancer. CDR3s include the opening cysteine and the closing phenylalanine or tryptophan. The order of the fields is clone size, V gene, D gene, J gene, CDR3 protein, CDR3 DNA. D genes are given only for firm matches. Clone size is not always given. Where it is, it says once, few, many or a class for expanded clones.

clone_size: NA; v_call: TRBV9; d_call: TRBD1; j_call: TRBJ2-3; cdr3_aa: CASSSAGGGTDTQYF; cdr3_nt: TGTGCCAGCAGCTCCGCAGGGGGCGGCACAGATACGCAGTATTTT
clone_size: NA; v_call: TRBV6-8; d_call: NA; j_call: TRBJ1-3; cdr3_aa: CASSALRGSGNTIYF; cdr3_nt: TGTGCCAGCAGTGCCCTCCGGGGCTCTGGAAACACCATATATTTT
clone_size: NA; v_call: TRBV7-1; d_call: NA; j_call: TRBJ2-7; cdr3_aa: CASSQVAGYEQYF; cdr3_nt: TGTGCCAGCAGCCAAGTAGCAGGATACGAGCAGTACTTC
clone_size: NA; v_call: TRBV7-8; d_call: NA; j_call: TRBJ2-7; cdr3_aa: CASSLFQAVPLYEQYF; cdr3_nt: TGTGCCAGCAGCTTGTTTCAGGCCGTCCCATTATACGAGCAGTACTTC
clone_size: NA; v_call: TRBV11-3; d_call: NA; j_call: TRBJ2-7; cdr3_aa: CASSLWQSGSYEQYF; cdr3_nt: TGTGCCAGCAGCTTGTGGCAATCAGGCTCCTACGAGCAGTACTTC
clone_size: NA; v_call: TRBV19; d_call: NA; j_call: TRBJ1-4; cdr3_aa: CASSMIQGNEKLFF; cdr3_nt: TGTGCTAGTAGTATGATCCAGGGAAACGAAAAACTGTTTTTT
clone_size: NA; v_call: TRBV7-1; d_call: NA; j_call: TRBJ1-6; cdr3_aa: CASSLVAQGIYNSPLHF; cdr3_nt: TGTGCCAGCAGCTTAGTGGCTCAGGGAATCTATAATTCACCCCTCCACTTT
clone_size: NA; v_call: TRBV6-8; d_call: NA; j_call: TRBJ2-2; cdr3_aa: CASSLTRLQSNTGELFF; cdr3_nt: TGTGCCAGCAGCTTAACCCGACTCCAATCGAACACCGGGGAGCTGTTTTTT
clone_size: NA; v_call: TRBV5-1; d_call: TRBD1; j_call: TRBJ2-2; cdr3_aa: CASSDPGQGNTGELFF; cdr3_nt: TGCGCCAGCAGTGACCCGGGACAGGGGAACACCGGGGAGCTGTTTTTT
clone_size: once; v_call: TRBV18; d_call: NA; j_call: TRBJ1-1; cdr3_aa: CASSPREGEAFF; cdr3_nt: TGTGCCAGCTCACCCCGGGAGGGAGAAGCTTTCTTT
clone_size: few; v_call: TRBV6-8; d_call: TRBD1; j_call: TRBJ2-2; cdr3_aa: CASSTQGAPTTGELFF; cdr3_nt: TGTGCCAGCAGTACCCAGGGGGCACCCACAACCGGGGAGCTGTTTTTT
clone_size: NA; v_call: TRBV19; d_call: NA; j_call: TRBJ1-2; cdr3_aa: CASSIPNYGYTF; cdr3_nt: TGTGCCAGTAGTATCCCCAACTATGGCTACACCTTC
clone_size: NA; v_call: TRBV19; d_call: NA; j_call: TRBJ1-1; cdr3_aa: CASTMWGAPGWNTEAFF; cdr3_nt: TGTGCCAGTACCATGTGGGGGGCGCCGGGTTGGAACACTGAAGCTTTCTTT
clone_size: NA; v_call: TRBV28; d_call: NA; j_call: TRBJ2-1; cdr3_aa: CASSSDQQRYSSYNEQFF; cdr3_nt: TGTGCCAGCAGTTCGGATCAACAGCGATACAGCTCCTACAATGAGCAGTTCTTC
clone_size: few; v_call: TRBV6-8; d_call: NA; j_call: TRBJ1-1; cdr3_aa: CASSTGRYTEAFF; cdr3_nt: TGTGCCAGCAGTACGGGACGGTACACTGAAGCTTTCTTT
clone_size: NA; v_call: TRBV5-1; d_call: NA; j_call: TRBJ1-6; cdr3_aa: CASSGENSYNSPLHF; cdr3_nt: TGCGCCAGCAGCGGGGAAAACTCCTATAATTCACCCCTCCACTTT
clone_size: NA; v_call: TRBV19; d_call: TRBD1; j_call: TRBJ2-2; cdr3_aa: CASSTRQGSGTGELFF; cdr3_nt: TGTGCCAGTAGTACAAGACAGGGCTCGGGCACCGGGGAGCTGTTTTTT
clone_size: NA; v_call: TRBV29-1; d_call: NA; j_call: TRBJ2-7; cdr3_aa: CSVEDLSGSTYEQYF; cdr3_nt: TGCAGCGTTGAAGATCTAAGCGGCAGCACCTACGAGCAGTACTTC
clone_size: NA; v_call: TRBV12-2; d_call: NA; j_call: TRBJ2-2; cdr3_aa: CATKWTANTGELFF; cdr3_nt: TGTGCCACCAAATGGACAGCGAACACCGGGGAGCTGTTTTTT
clone_size: NA; v_call: TRBV5-1; d_call: NA; j_call: TRBJ2-5; cdr3_aa: CASSLDGPPGLGGGETQYF; cdr3_nt: TGCGCCAGCAGCTTGGACGGGCCCCCGGGACTAGGGGGCGGGGAGACCCAGTACTTC
clone_size: NA; v_call: TRBV7-7; d_call: NA; j_call: TRBJ2-1; cdr3_aa: CASSLWQLVNEQFF; cdr3_nt: TGTGCCAGCAGCTTATGGCAGCTTGTCAATGAGCAGTTCTTC
clone_size: NA; v_call: TRBV30; d_call: TRBD1; j_call: TRBJ1-2; cdr3_aa: CAWSVTGALYTF; cdr3_nt: TGTGCCTGGAGTGTAACAGGGGCCCTCTACACCTTC
clone_size: NA; v_call: TRBV23-1; d_call: NA; j_call: TRBJ1-6; cdr3_aa: CASSQDQGSTSPLHF; cdr3_nt: TGCGCCAGCAGCCAAGATCAGGGTTCAACTTCACCCCTCCACTTT
clone_size: NA; v_call: TRBV28; d_call: TRBD1; j_call: TRBJ1-2; cdr3_aa: CASSAGGYGYTF; cdr3_nt: TGTGCCAGCAGTGCAGGGGGGTATGGCTACACCTTC
clone_size: NA; v_call: TRBV16; d_call: NA; j_call: TRBJ1-4; cdr3_aa: CASSQSTGYVEKLFF; cdr3_nt: TGTGCCAGCAGCCAATCGACAGGTTACGTTGAAAAACTGTTTTTT
clone_size: NA; v_call: TRBV6-8; d_call: TRBD2; j_call: TRBJ2-7; cdr3_aa: CASSALAGVYEQYF; cdr3_nt: TGTGCCAGCAGTGCGCTAGCGGGAGTGTACGAGCAGTACTTC
clone_size: NA; v_call: TRBV5-1; d_call: NA; j_call: TRBJ1-3; cdr3_aa: CASSLGQRGENTIYF; cdr3_nt: TGCGCCAGCAGCTTGGGGCAGAGAGGTGAAAACACCATATATTTT
clone_size: NA; v_call: TRBV6-8; d_call: TRBD1; j_call: TRBJ1-2; cdr3_aa: CATTRDRVGGYTF; cdr3_nt: TGTGCCACCACAAGAGACAGGGTTGGCGGCTACACCTTC
clone_size: NA; v_call: TRBV28; d_call: TRBD1; j_call: TRBJ2-1; cdr3_aa: CASSRGQYNEQFF; cdr3_nt: TGTGCCAGCAGCAGGGGACAGTACAATGAGCAGTTCTTC
clone_size: NA; v_call: TRBV6-8; d_call: NA; j_call: TRBJ1-1; cdr3_aa: CASTPGTLNTEAFF; cdr3_nt: TGTGCCAGCACCCCCGGGACCCTGAACACTGAAGCTTTCTTT
clone_size: NA; v_call: TRBV30; d_call: NA; j_call: TRBJ1-5; cdr3_aa: CAWDQGYSNQPQHF; cdr3_nt: TGTGCCTGGGACCAAGGGTATAGCAATCAGCCCCAGCATTTT
clone_size: NA; v_call: TRBV6-8; d_call: TRBD2; j_call: TRBJ2-3; cdr3_aa: CASSYGLAGGVTDTQYF; cdr3_nt: TGTGCCAGCAGTTACGGGCTGGCGGGAGGGGTCACAGATACGCAGTATTTT
clone_size: NA; v_call: TRBV7-7; d_call: TRBD1; j_call: TRBJ1-1; cdr3_aa: CASRSPGQLRLGTEAFF; cdr3_nt: TGTGCCAGCAGATCCCCGGGACAGTTGAGGTTGGGCACTGAAGCTTTCTTT
clone_size: NA; v_call: TRBV29-1; d_call: TRBD1; j_call: TRBJ1-4; cdr3_aa: CSVAHRGNEKLFF; cdr3_nt: TGCAGCGTTGCCCACAGGGGAAATGAAAAACTGTTTTTT
clone_size: NA; v_call: TRBV12-5; d_call: TRBD2; j_call: TRBJ2-5; cdr3_aa: CASIQGASGREWQETQYF; cdr3_nt: TGTGCCAGCATACAAGGGGCTAGCGGGAGGGAGTGGCAAGAGACCCAGTACTTC
clone_size: once; v_call: TRBV19; d_call: NA; j_call: TRBJ1-3; cdr3_aa: CASRTSRTGNTIYF; cdr3_nt: TGTGCCAGCCGGACCTCCCGAACTGGAAACACCATATATTTT
clone_size: NA; v_call: TRBV19; d_call: NA; j_call: TRBJ2-5; cdr3_aa: CASSIALEETQYF; cdr3_nt: TGTGCCAGTAGTATCGCACTCGAAGAGACCCAGTACTTC
clone_size: NA; v_call: TRBV28; d_call: NA; j_call: TRBJ1-4; cdr3_aa: CASSWGVINEKLFF; cdr3_nt: TGTGCCAGCAGTTGGGGGGTGATAAACGAAAAACTGTTTTTT
clone_size: few; v_call: TRBV10-2; d_call: TRBD2; j_call: TRBJ2-1; cdr3_aa: CASSDPSGGYNEQFF; cdr3_nt: TGCGCCAGCAGTGACCCTAGCGGAGGGTACAATGAGCAGTTCTTC
clone_size: NA; v_call: TRBV6-8; d_call: NA; j_call: TRBJ1-6; cdr3_aa: CASSISQGENSPLHF; cdr3_nt: TGTGCCAGCAGCATCTCGCAGGGAGAAAATTCACCCCTCCACTTT
clone_size: once; v_call: TRBV6-8; d_call: TRBD1; j_call: TRBJ2-5; cdr3_aa: CASSDGQGWETQYF; cdr3_nt: TGTGCCAGCAGCGACGGACAGGGGTGGGAGACCCAGTACTTC
clone_size: once; v_call: TRBV7-6; d_call: TRBD1; j_call: TRBJ1-2; cdr3_aa: CASSFGDRAGGYTF; cdr3_nt: TGTGCCAGCAGCTTCGGGGACAGGGCGGGGGGCTACACCTTC
clone_size: once; v_call: TRBV5-1; d_call: TRBD1; j_call: TRBJ2-5; cdr3_aa: CASSLWSGGRNLETQYF; cdr3_nt: TGCGCCAGCAGCTTGTGGTCAGGGGGCCGGAATTTGGAGACCCAGTACTTC